This T cell receptor beta chain was retrieved from a study of OX40 agonist ivuxolimab in advanced cancers. Background on the study: With a range of roughly 23 to 85, age averaged roughly 60 years, and roughly 80% were male. Broader study findings: Expanded clones were, on average, more numerous among CD8+ T cells than CD4+. The CD4+ and CD8+ T cells in the blood had expanded clonally by week 6 at 0.1 to 3.0 mg/kg.

To note about this clone: Its antigen remains unknown.

This CDR3 is built from 20 residues. The V segment lost 0 bases and the J segment 7 bases; nucleotides outside the gene matches: 15. Germline loops: CDR1 LGHNA, CDR2 YNFKEQ. Sequenced by immunoSEQ multiplex PCR; TCRdb stores in-frame clones only, minus some. Of tens of thousands of clones listed, about 83% are singletons. The clonotype was recovered from an adult with an advanced solid tumor such as melanoma, head and neck, liver or kidney cancer. The chain couples TRBV4-2 to TRBJ2-1; 13 bases agree with TRBD2. This specimen consisted of CD4+ or CD8+ T cells sorted from blood, obtained in a trial of the OX40 agonist ivuxolimab. The CDR3 sequence is CASSQEVGTSGTSLTNEQFF. CDR3 bases: TGTGCCAGCAGCCAAGAGGTCGGGACTAGCGGGACTTCCCTCACGAATGAGCAGTTCTTC.